The rows below give T cell receptor beta chains drawn from one sample of a study of T cells after posttransplantation cyclophosphamide. The protocol was immunoSEQ multiplex PCR, while the TCRdb copy is restricted to in-frame clones and leaves out a portion. The sample has about 28,000 clones; around 86% are singletons. The specimen sequenced was PBMCs. The receptors shown here come from a man aged 45 to 65. Each CDR3 is given with its conserved first and last residue. D genes are given only for firm matches. Where a row states a size, it is once, few, many or the class of an expanded clone; other rows omit it.

j_call clone_size v_call d_call cdr3_aa cdr3_nt
TRBJ2-1 few TRBV10-3 . CAHGGGSSYNEQFF TGTGCCCACGGGGGCGGGAGCTCCTACAATGAGCAGTTCTTC
TRBJ1-3 few TRBV2 . CASRGGSGNTIYF TGTGCCAGCAGGGGAGGATCTGGAAACACCATATATTTT
TRBJ1-1 few TRBV6-6 TRBD1 CASNLDRKTTEAFF TGTGCCAGCAACCTGGACAGGAAAACCACTGAAGCTTTCTTT
TRBJ2-1 . TRBV30 . CAWSVLGVLRFF TGTGCCTGGAGTGTACTCGGGGTCCTCCGGTTCTTC
TRBJ2-1 . TRBV29-1 TRBD2 CSATISGLAGVLFYYNEQFF TGCAGCGCCACCATAAGCGGGTTAGCGGGAGTTCTGTTTTACTACAATGAGCAGTTCTTC
TRBJ2-7 few TRBV9 . CARQQGCFIYEQYF TGTGCCAGACAACAGGGTTGTTTTATTTACGAGCAGTACTTC
TRBJ1-5 . TRBV28 . CASSRRQVWDQPQHF TGTGCCAGCAGTCGAAGACAGGTATGGGACCAGCCCCAGCATTTT
TRBJ2-1 . TRBV19 TRBD2 CASSISKAGARFLEQFF TGTGCCAGTAGTATTAGCAAAGCGGGAGCCAGGTTCTTGGAGCAGTTCTTC
TRBJ2-4 . TRBV4-1 TRBD2 CASSHFLGTSGIAKNIQYF TGCGCCAGCAGCCACTTTCTCGGGACTAGCGGAATAGCCAAAAACATTCAGTACTTC
TRBJ2-7 . TRBV19 TRBD2 CASSIEGGSSYEQYF TGTGCCAGTAGTATAGAGGGGGGGTCCTCCTACGAGCAGTACTTC
TRBJ2-3 . TRBV5-1 TRBD2 CASTTSGGASDTQYF TGCGCCAGCACTACTAGCGGGGGGGCCTCGGATACGCAGTATTTT
TRBJ1-4 . TRBV2 . CASSSGAWEKLFF TGTGCCAGCAGTAGCGGGGCATGGGAAAAACTGTTTTTT
TRBJ1-2 . TRBV6-5 . CATSKGNARGYTF TGTGCCACCAGCAAGGGGAATGCCCGAGGCTACACCTTC
TRBJ2-7 . TRBV11-3 . CASSLNVEGKQYF TGTGCCAGCAGCTTAAATGTAGAGGGCAAGCAGTACTTC
TRBJ1-1 . TRBV7-9 . CASSLGFRGWRRSNTEAFF TGTGCCAGCAGCTTGGGGTTCAGGGGATGGAGAAGGTCCAACACTGAAGCTTTCTTT
TRBJ2-7 . TRBV6-5 . CASGRGSYEQYF TGTGCCTCGGGCAGGGGCTCCTACGAGCAGTACTTC
TRBJ1-2 . TRBV11-3 . CASSFGTYYGYTF TGTGCCAGCAGCTTCGGGACTTACTATGGCTACACCTTC
TRBJ2-1 . TRBV5-6 . CASSPPRGNEQFF TGTGCCAGCAGCCCCCCCAGGGGTAATGAGCAGTTCTTC
TRBJ2-7 . TRBV5-5 TRBD2 CASSFRGSSYEQYF TGTGCCAGCAGCTTTCGCGGGAGCTCCTACGAGCAGTACTTC
TRBJ2-1 few TRBV18 TRBD2 CASSPLPSGSGYNEQFF TGTGCCAGCTCACCACTGCCTAGCGGGAGTGGCTACAATGAGCAGTTCTTC
TRBJ2-1 . TRBV6-4 . CASSDNARIPTDNEQFF TGTGCCAGCAGTGACAATGCCCGAATCCCTACGGACAATGAGCAGTTCTTC
TRBJ1-2 . TRBV11-3 . CASSLGLGDRPANYGYTF TGTGCCAGCAGCTTAGGTTTGGGCGACAGACCAGCTAACTATGGCTACACCTTC
TRBJ2-7 . TRBV6-1 . CASTGVMSSYEQYF TGTGCCAGCACGGGGGTCATGAGCTCCTACGAGCAGTACTTC
TRBJ1-1 . TRBV5-1 . CASSAQGFEAFF TGCGCCAGCAGTGCCCAGGGGTTCGAAGCTTTCTTT
TRBJ2-5 . TRBV6-5 . CASRVGEETQYF TGTGCCAGCAGGGTCGGGGAAGAGACCCAGTACTTC
TRBJ2-5 . TRBV5-1 . CASSLNTGGQETQYF TGCGCCAGCAGCTTGAATACAGGTGGGCAAGAGACCCAGTACTTC
TRBJ1-1 . TRBV7-8 . CASSLQGIGTEAFF TGTGCCAGCAGCTTACAGGGAATTGGGACTGAAGCTTTCTTT
TRBJ2-1 few TRBV10-3 . CAISLDNEQFF TGTGCCATCAGTCTTGACAATGAGCAGTTCTTC
TRBJ1-2 . TRBV7-9 . CASSLAYRLNYGYTF TGTGCCAGCAGCTTAGCGTACAGGTTGAACTATGGCTACACCTTC
TRBJ2-1 . TRBV7-8 TRBD2 CASNWGGRSSYNEQFF TGTGCCAGCAACTGGGGAGGGCGCAGCTCCTACAATGAGCAGTTCTTC
TRBJ1-4 . TRBV9 TRBD1 CASSARDRADEKLFF TGTGCCAGCAGCGCCCGGGACAGGGCGGATGAAAAACTGTTTTTT
TRBJ2-7 . TRBV27 . CASSGQLGYEQYF TGTGCCAGCTCTGGACAGCTAGGCTACGAGCAGTACTTC
TRBJ1-3 . TRBV5-1 . CASSLEATVGNTIYF TGCGCCAGCAGCTTGGAAGCGACAGTTGGAAACACCATATATTTT
TRBJ1-1 . TRBV18 TRBD1 CASQDRGGTEAFF TGTGCCAGCCAAGACAGGGGAGGCACTGAAGCTTTCTTT
TRBJ1-2 . TRBV5-8 TRBD1 CASSLPGGNGYTF TGTGCCAGCAGCCTCCCAGGGGGAAATGGCTACACCTTC